This T cell receptor beta chain was sequenced for a study of cytomegalovirus exposure and HLA in healthy donors (dated by TCRdb to between 2016 and 2019). Background on the whole study: An earlier analysis of several hundred of the donors reported approximately 300 Gb of sequence data and 117 million unique TCR beta sequences from approximately 180 million T cells. An early release covering 550 to 650 HLA-typed donors comprised about 300 gigabases of sequencing data and roughly 85 million unique TCR sequences. Of the 300 to 400 genotyped donors, about 80% fell in the genetic ancestry cluster associated with self-reported Caucasian donors. The study aimed to test whether cataloging public T cell receptors could reveal signatures of past pathogen exposure. The study profiled the T cell repertoires of about 640 subjects by immunosequencing and related them to cytomegalovirus serostatus. A separate validation cohort of roughly 130 different subjects was used in addition to the approximately 610-subject first cohort. The study combined high-throughput TCR immunosequencing, statistical association of individual TCRs with disease status, and machine learning to predict cytomegalovirus infection status. A later analysis re-examined previously published TCR beta repertoires from 500 to 700 donors and added high-resolution HLA genotyping to investigate patterns of TCR occurrence. Rather than drawing on any new phenotypic data, the later analysis identified candidate immune exposures from TCR beta sequences and the way those sequences occurred across donors. An earlier analysis of about 600 of the donors used high-throughput TCR beta sequencing to judge whether each TCR beta V gene segment behaved as functional or pseudogenic. Donor age, sex, ethnicity and CMV serostatus were collected together with the repertoire data. Genome-wide SNP genotypes for about three fifths of the roughly 700 donors were used in a later genetic analysis, which treated that subset as a discovery cohort. Every discovery cohort repertoire had been produced on one sequencing platform. HLA typing included class I and class II loci at four-digit resolution. The number of donors typed differed by locus, with about 629-630 for A, B, C, DRB1 and DQB1, 522 for DQA1, 600 to 610 for DPA1, and about 450 for DPB1. Four to six DR-DQ haplotypes were handled as single units for association and clustering, since linkage in the cohort was strong. On average, roughly 250,000 unique TCR beta nucleotide sequences were sequenced per donor among 398 genotyped donors of the cohort, with 15% to 20% of those sequences being non-productive.

CDR1 and CDR2 were assigned from the germline V gene as SGHTA and FQGTGA. For this chain, trimming is 5 bases at the V end and 4 bases at the J end, and the number of junction bases without a gene match is 7. From the cysteine through the phenylalanine, the CDR3 covers 14 amino acids. This entry keeps only the CDR3 DNA: 42 bases, framed from base 1. About this clone itself: No antigen is known for it. Base quality data are lacking; no much larger clone is found one base away.

On the study overall, not on this receptor specifically: Assigning TCR associations to individual alleles was difficult when HLA alleles, especially DR and DQ, strongly co-occurred. A total of 150 to 200 TCR beta chains were listed by the study as associated with cytomegalovirus. The 87-base-pair reads could not distinguish some IMGT-functional V segments, including TRBV6-2 and TRBV6-3, so those segments were excluded. V-gene and J-gene trimming of TCR beta chains was associated with a missense DCLRE1C variant in a later genetic analysis, and the association was replicated in an independent cohort. The classifier was reported to diagnose cytomegalovirus status with high specificity and sensitivity in both the original cohort and the validation cohort. According to a later genetic analysis, donors in an Asian-associated ancestry cluster had fewer N-insertions in productive TCRs than the roughly 700-donor mean. Most CMV-associated TCR beta chains appeared to be HLA-restricted in a later analysis, and the HLA associations seemed to be driven largely by CMV exposure. In a later analysis, TCR association rates were found to vary across HLA loci, with the most associated TCRs seen for DRB1 alleles and the fewest for HLA-C alleles. According to a later analysis, parvovirus B19, influenza, CMV and Epstein-Barr virus appeared linked to several top co-occurrence clusters. Most TCR sequences were observed very rarely across donors, whereas some public TCRs were present in many individuals. In a later analysis, HLA-associated TCR beta chains showed more clonal expansion and lower generation probabilities than non-associated chains that were equally common. HLA typing was unavailable for some donors at each locus, so association tests used only the typed subset. Fewer than 20 rarely observed V segments, including chromosome 9 orphons, were excluded from the earlier analysis of approximately 600 of the donors because counts were too low. Correlated functional status among segregating V segments might reflect linkage disequilibrium, but an unknown experimental factor could not be ruled out. This cohort had only TCR beta chains sequenced, and the lack of alpha or paired-chain data limited which features could be detected. In a later analysis, around 17,000 TCR beta sequences were associated with specific HLA alleles at a false discovery rate of 0.05. The presence/absence analyses assumed that sequencing depth was roughly uniform across donors, and that assumption may not be true. A further reported finding was that TCR beta sequences accurately predicted the HLA-A and HLA-B alleles for most subjects in the first cohort. In an earlier analysis of about 550 of the donors, most TCR beta V segments were observed in productive rearrangements about 87% or about 30% of the time, broadly matching IMGT annotations. Three of the identified cytomegalovirus-associated TCR beta chains were confirmed in vitro to be specific for cytomegalovirus antigens. It was suggested by the authors that the approach could potentially be generalized to other disease states and immunological phenotypes. Immune exposure information for the cohort was limited to CMV serostatus. The sequencing pipeline was judged likely to have produced a cluster of highly shared sequence variants as a technical artifact.

Preparation of the library involved the immunoSEQ multiplex PCR assay. For the multiplex PCR, a mixture combining 60 forward primers for TCR Vbeta segments and 13 reverse primers for TCR Jbeta segments was used. The CDR3 region of rearranged TCR beta genes was amplified from genomic DNA with a multiplex PCR assay. The Illumina HiSeq System was used to sequence the amplified TCR beta libraries as 87-base-pair reads. Under the source paper's analysis protocol: A later analysis counted about 80 million unique TCR beta chains across the roughly 700 repertoires, and around 9.9 million of these chains were shared by at least two donors. To remove PCR and sequencing errors, raw reads were error-corrected and collapsed into unique sequences using a nearest-neighbor algorithm that merged closely related sequences. V, D and J gene segments were assigned by aligning CDR3 sequences to IMGT reference sequences. Each retained sequence needed at least a six-nucleotide match to both a V gene segment and a J gene segment. Rearrangements were called productive when the CDR3 lacked stop codons and stayed in frame with V and J; all others were non-productive. Following IMGT convention, CDR3 was defined as the stretch from the second conserved V-encoded cysteine to the conserved J-encoded phenylalanine. Sequences without an unambiguous match to a single V gene segment were excluded from the earlier analysis of approximately 560 of the donors. An earlier analysis of 500 to 700 of the donors classified V segments as functional when productive rearrangements were above 56.7% and as segregating when the standard deviation between donors was above 5%. A statistical classification framework was built to diagnose cytomegalovirus status from the catalog of TCR beta chain sequences. In a later analysis, V and J genes were assigned by comparing TCR nucleotide sequences against IMGT/GENE-DB human TR gene sequences. Using the TCRdist pipeline, a later analysis assigned CDR3 sequences along with most-parsimonious VDJ recombination scenarios. In a later analysis, each TCR beta chain was defined by its CDR3 amino acid sequence together with its V-gene family, and reads lacking a unique V-gene family were excluded. To address suspected cross-contamination and a sequencing artifact, a later analysis removed around 600 highly shared, low-generation-probability nucleotide sequences. In a later analysis, a clonal expansion index for each public chain was calculated from normalized within-repertoire ranks of inferred template counts. A later analysis computed generation probabilities with a VDJ recombination model fitted to out-of-frame rearrangements, and checked the results against IGoR. In a later analysis, TCR-TCR, TCR-HLA and TCR-CMV co-occurrence was scored with hypergeometric tests, and a repertoire-size bias correction was applied to TCR pairs. False discovery rates were estimated in a later analysis by permuting HLA or CMV assignments 20 times. In a later analysis, co-occurring TCRs were grouped using DBSCAN, and TCRdist sequence similarity was added for clustering within HLA-allele-positive subsets. For co-occurrence clustering, repertoires with fewer than 30,000 or more than 120,000 public chains were excluded, along with 5 or 6 repertoires with anomalous nucleotide sharing. This immuneACCESS table, as held by TCRdb, lists in-frame sequences with V and J called but not all clones. Of the missing ones, under half trace to an unresolved V gene in checked studies; the others have no known cause. That table furnishes V, J and clone size, whereas the DNA furnished D and trimming. The sample contains approximately 110,000 clones, about 80% of them found a single time. 2.6% of the sample goes to the ten largest clones.

The cohort consisted of 600 or so healthy bone marrow donors. At the time of sampling, all cohort members were nominally healthy, though unrecorded immune exposures were likely present. The donor tested CMV seropositive and was one of the 289 seropositive cohort members. A peripheral blood sample was collected from each donor, and TCR beta sequencing was performed on peripheral blood mononuclear cells. Genomic DNA extraction from the blood cell samples was performed with the Qiagen DNeasy Blood Extraction Kit. The rearrangement combines TRBV7-3 with TRBJ1-2; 7 bases in between match TRBD1. Sequencing used PBMCs. This TCR was recovered from a man over 45 in good health and CMV-seropositive. The DNA sequence reads TGTGCCAGCAGCCTGACAGGGCGGGGCTATGGCTACACCTTC. This codes for CASSLTGRGYGYTF. Beyond the CDR3, the reference TRBV7-3 and TRBJ1-2 genes provide the residues; the full variable domain reads: GAGVSQTPSNKVTEKGKYVELRCDPISGHTALYWYRQSLGQGPEFLIYFQGTGAADDSGLPNDRFFAVRPEGSVSTLKIQRTERGDSAVYLCASSLTGRGYGYTFGSGTRLTVV.